A single sample is the source of the 20 T cell receptor beta chains below, sequenced in a study of beta chain features in type 1 diabetes. Every isolated RNA sample was fully reverse transcribed, so sequencing captured expressed TCRB transcripts. Sequencing was performed with immunoSEQ multiplex PCR; in TCRdb, only in-frame clones are kept and a portion is missing. The sample contains roughly 290,000 clones, about 7.8% of which appear only once. The material sequenced was central memory CD4+ T cells from blood. The source is a woman between 18 and 30 years old in good health.

V is TRBV21-1 and J is TRBJ2-7; the DNA was not compared with TRBD1, the D call given in the table. TRBV21-1 is a listed pseudogene. CDR3 length: 13 residues. CDR3 in DNA: TGTGCCAGCAGCACCCGACAGACGGGCGAGCAGTACTTC. Translating gives CASSTRQTGEQYF.

This clone showed up just a few times. This chain connects TRBV7-2 to TRBJ2-5; perhaps TRBD2 as D (6 bases). The CDR3 is made up of 14 amino acids. Trimming removed 2 bases at V and 11 bases at J, with 18 bases between. Germline assignment: CDR1 SGHTA and CDR2 FQGNSA. CDR3 DNA: TGTGCCAGCAGCTTACCTAGTGGATCTGGAGGGCAGTACTTC. Translating gives CASSLPSGSGGQYF.

The chain uses TRBV4-3 and TRBJ2-7, with TRBD1 as a possible D gene (6 bases). The V end lost 0 bases, the J end lost 6 bases, and 15 bases lay between the germline ends. Germline CDR1 and CDR2: LGHNA and YSLEER. The CDR3 length is 15 residues. CDR3: CASSQDLLAGAEQYF. CDR3 in DNA: TGCGCCAGCAGCCAAGATCTCCTGGCAGGGGCCGAGCAGTACTTC.

This rearrangement joins TRBV2 to TRBJ1-6; 8 bases match TRBD1. Germline V gene sequence: CDR1 SNHLY, CDR2 FYNNEI. The trim removed 6 bases at V and 10 bases at J, leaving 11 bases unmatched. The CDR3 is 15 residues long. Here the CDR3 reads CASSTSQGVRSPLHF. CDR3 coding DNA: TGTGCCAGCAGCACTTCACAGGGGGTTAGATCACCCCTCCACTTT.

This clone has just a few counts. V gene TRBV27 combines with J gene TRBJ2-1; D not resolved. In germline, CDR1 is MNHEY, CDR2 SMNVEV (reference sequence). The V end lost 7 bases, the J end lost 10 bases, and 20 bases lay between the germline ends. The CDR3 sequence is 14 residues long. The CDR3 here is CASMPQLLTKEQFF. In DNA form, the CDR3 reads TGTGCCAGCATGCCCCAGCTACTTACAAAGGAGCAGTTCTTC.

Ten or more counts support this clone. V usage is TRBV6-6 and J usage is TRBJ2-7; D may be TRBD1 (5 bases). The CDR3 spans 12 residues. In germline, CDR1 is MNHNY, CDR2 SVGAGI (reference sequence). The V gene lost 5 bases and the J gene lost 5 bases, with 10 bases spanning the gap. CDR3 bases: TGTGCCAGCAGTGCCTCGACAGACGAGCAGTACGTC. As protein: CASSASTDEQYV.

This clone was recorded many times. The rearrangement joins TRBV6-5 to TRBJ2-7; D not certain. The CDR3 covers 13 residues. Trimming took off 5 bases at V and 0 bases at J, with 8 bases between the two ends. The germline V gene has CDR1 MNHEY and CDR2 SVGAGI. The CDR3 here is CASSRGHSYEQYF. The CDR3 bases are TGTGCCAGCAGTCGCGGCCACTCCTACGAGCAGTACTTC.

This clone was recorded a few times. The chain links TRBV7-2 to TRBJ2-2; D is unresolved. The CDR3 totals 13 residues. Germline values: CDR1 SGHTA, CDR2 FQGNSA. V lost 5 bases, J lost 4 bases, and 8 bases lay in between. CDR3 loop: CASSMGRTGELFF. In nucleotides, the CDR3 is TGTGCCAGCAGCATGGGCCGCACCGGGGAGCTGTTTTTT.

A few counts support this clone. This chain connects TRBV4-1 to TRBJ2-2; D possibly corresponds to TRBD1 (5 bases). The CDR3 is made up of 14 amino acids. Germline lookup yields CDR1 MGHRA and CDR2 YSYEKL. Trimming removed 2 bases at V and 5 bases at J, with 9 bases between. CDR3 protein: CASSQRGLTGELFF. CDR3 sequence (DNA): TGCGCCAGCAGCCAAAGGGGATTGACCGGGGAGCTGTTTTTT.

This clone has just a few counts. This chain uses TRBV2 with TRBJ1-1, with D perhaps TRBD1 (5 bases). The CDR3 has 14 amino acids. Germline assignment: CDR1 SNHLY and CDR2 FYNNEI. Deletions cut 4 bases from V and 7 bases from J, with 16 bases between. The CDR3 coding sequence is TGTGCCAGCAGTGTCAGGGCAGAAACCATTGAAGCTTTCTTT. It specifies CASSVRAETIEAFF.

A few counts support this clone. CDR3 sequence: CASSTFSGGVGNEQFF. The DNA of the CDR3 is TGTGCCAGCAGCACCTTTAGCGGGGGCGTGGGGAATGAGCAGTTCTTC. The chain links TRBV13 to TRBJ2-1, with 9 bases fitting TRBD2. The germline CDR1 and CDR2 sequences are PRHDT and FYEKMQ (reference sequence). The CDR3 length is 16 residues. Trimming at V came to 5 bases and at J to 7 bases, leaving 12 bases not matched to a gene.

This clone was found a few times. The gene calls are TRBV28 and TRBJ1-2; D may be TRBD1 (6 bases). The germline CDR1 and CDR2 sequences are MDHEN and SYDVKM. The CDR3 covers 15 residues. V dropped 6 bases and J dropped 0 bases, with 14 bases sitting between them. For the CDR3, the DNA is TGTGCCAGCAGCATCGGGACACCTTCTAACTATGGCTACACCTTC. Translated: CASSIGTPSNYGYTF.

This clone was counted only a few times. This chain links TRBV4-3 with TRBJ1-4; 11 bases are shared with TRBD1. The length of the CDR3 is 16 residues. Germline loops: CDR1 LGHNA, CDR2 YSLEER. The ends lost 4 bases at V and 2 bases at J; junction bases unmatched: 3. CDR3 in amino acids: CASSRDRGFTNEKLFF. The CDR3 DNA follows: TGCGCCAGCAGCCGGGACAGGGGGTTTACTAATGAAAAACTGTTTTTT.

With regard to this clone: This could be a read error, since a much larger clone is one nucleotide away. In the same sample, other DNA sequences code for this CDR3. V usage is TRBV7-9 and J usage is TRBJ1-1; D is undetermined. CDR1 is SEHNR and CDR2 is FQNEAQ in the germline V gene (reference sequence). The CDR3 runs to 13 residues. V dropped 5 bases and J dropped 0 bases, with 7 bases sitting between them. The CDR3 spells CASSPYMNTEAFF. The CDR3 DNA is TGTGCCAGCAGCCCGTACATGAACACTGAAGCTTTCTTT.

V is TRBV6-1 and J is TRBJ2-7; no reliable D call. The CDR3 loop spans 13 amino acids. The germline V gene encodes CDR1 MNHNS and CDR2 SASEGT. The V gene lost 4 bases and the J gene lost 2 bases, with 9 bases spanning the gap. The CDR3 DNA reads as TGTGCCAGCAGTGTAGGGCGGACCTACGAGCAGTACTTC. Protein sequence: CASSVGRTYEQYF.

About this clone itself: The identical CDR3 is also encoded by other nucleotide sequences in the sample. The chain links TRBV29-1 to TRBJ1-2, with TRBD1 matching 7 bases. The CDR3 consists of 12 residues. V lost 4 bases, J lost 4 bases, and 3 bases stayed unmatched. Per germline, CDR1 SQVTM and CDR2 ANQGSEA. The CDR3 nucleotides read TGCAGCGTTGGACAGGGAGGCTATGGCTACACCTTC. It translates to CSVGQGGYGYTF.

The chain links TRBV7-2 to TRBJ1-1, with D uncertain. The CDR3 sequence is 13 residues long. Trimming stripped 5 bases from V and 4 bases from J, with 11 bases between. Germline lookup yields CDR1 SGHTA and CDR2 FQGNSA. CDR3 sequence: CASSLPYGTEAFF. DNA for the CDR3: TGTGCCAGCAGCCTCCCTTATGGCACTGAAGCTTTCTTT.

The chain couples TRBV7-3 to TRBJ2-1; a possible D gene is TRBD2 (5 bases). V was trimmed by 1 base and J by 9 bases, leaving 10 bases between them. The V gene's germline CDR1 is SGHTA and CDR2 FQGTGA. CDR3 length: 13 residues. The CDR3 sequence is CASSLRGVTEQFF. Here the CDR3 DNA reads TGTGCCAGCAGCTTAAGGGGAGTTACTGAGCAGTTCTTC.

This clone was found a few times. The rearrangement uses TRBV2 and TRBJ2-1; maybe TRBD2 (6 bases). V was clipped by 7 bases and J by 7 bases, with 14 bases between them. The CDR3 has 13 residues. Germline V lookup: CDR1 SNHLY, CDR2 FYNNEI. The CDR3 DNA is TGTGCCAGCACCGGACTCCGGGGGAATGAGCAGTTCTTC. Protein sequence: CASTGLRGNEQFF.

This clone was seen a few times. J is TRBJ2-7 and V is TRBV28; D is possibly TRBD1 (6 bases). This CDR3 is 14 amino acids long. Germline values: CDR1 MDHEN, CDR2 SYDVKM. Between the trimmed V and J ends, which lost 6 bases and 1 base, there was a span of 13 bases. As DNA, the CDR3 is TGTGCCAGCAGCGGGACACCCCGTTCCTACGAGCAGTACGTC. This translates into CASSGTPRSYEQYV.